This passage covers 7 T cell receptor beta chains from one sample sequenced in a study of regulatory T cells in long-lasting Graves disease. Time point of the sample: newly diagnosed GD, antithyroid drugs for less than 3 months. Scientists built the TCR library using RNA that was extracted from PBMCs. Arm-PCR of CDR3 regions with iRepertoire HTBI primers generated TCR beta libraries. TCRdb re-called the multiplex PCR reads through MiXCR, storing one row per CDR3 protein. The table has 410,000 or so distinct CDR3 sequences, approximately 15% seen once; the top ten hold over 15%. These sequences were also reported in another study, on T cells in Graves' hyperthyroidism and ophthalmopathy.

The sample here was peripheral blood mononuclear cells (PBMCs), taken at new diagnosis, from a patient treated with antithyroid drugs. The receptors were gathered from a woman in her 30s with Graves disease.

This clonotype appeared many times. The chain has TRBV3-1 and TRBJ2-3, with 12 bases matching TRBD2. J was trimmed by 4 bases and V by 7 bases; bases with no gene match: 3. CDR3 length equals 14 residues. Germline loops: CDR1 LGHDT, CDR2 YNNKEL (reference sequence). The DNA for the CDR3 is TGTGCCAGCACTAGCGGGAGGGAACCAGATACGCAGTATTTT. It encodes CASTSGREPDTQYF.

The table lists this clonotype with many counts. This chain joins TRBV20-1 and TRBJ2-3; 13 bases line up with TRBD2. Germline V gene data show CDR1 as DFQATT and CDR2 as SNEGSKA (reference sequence). Trimming cost V 5 bases and J 3 bases; bases outside gene matches: 17. The CDR3 length is 19 residues. The CDR3 DNA reads TGCAGTGCTCCCGCAGGGACTAGCGGGATGGGAAGGGGGACAGATACGCAGTATTTT. Amino acid sequence: CSAPAGTSGMGRGTDTQYF.

This clonotype has at least ten counts. The chain is built from TRBV7-9 and TRBJ2-3, with 11 bases that match TRBD2. This CDR3 comprises 16 residues. Germline V gene data show CDR1 as SEHNR and CDR2 as FQNEAQ (reference sequence). Trimming cost V 5 bases and J 0 bases; bases outside gene matches: 4. The CDR3 coding sequence is TGTGCCAGCAGCCGGACTAGCGGGTCTAGCACAGATACGCAGTATTTT. Translating it yields CASSRTSGSSTDTQYF.

This clonotype was recorded at least ten times. The gene calls are TRBV30 and TRBJ2-7; 7 bases are a match to TRBD2. Germline V CDR1 and CDR2: GTSNPN, SVGIG (reference sequence). The CDR3 is made up of 13 amino acids. After removal of 1 base from V and 2 bases from J, the junction contained 2 bases not matched to a gene. CDR3 sequence: CAWSGTSAYEQYF. In DNA form, the CDR3 reads TGTGCCTGGAGTGGGACTAGTGCCTACGAGCAGTACTTC.

Concerning this clonotype: Germline and junction disagree at one end, which may indicate a read error. This rearrangement joins TRBV6-2 or TRBV6-3 to TRBJ2-3, with D perhaps being TRBD1 or TRBD2 (5 bases each). The CDR3 totals 16 residues. Germline V gene lookup returns CDR1 MNHEY and CDR2 SVGEGT. CDR3 bases: TGTGCCAGCAGTGACTCCTCGGGGCCTCCCGGGGATACGCAGTATTTT. This translates into CASSDSSGPPGDTQYF.

This clonotype was seen ten or more times. The chain recombines TRBV6-5 with TRBJ2-4; TRBD1 agrees at 8 bases. Germline assignment: CDR1 MNHEY and CDR2 SVGAGI. J was trimmed by 5 bases and V by 4 bases; bases with no gene match: 4. The CDR3 covers 14 residues. The CDR3 reads CASSSPTGENIQYF. The CDR3 coding sequence is TGTGCCAGCAGTTCTCCGACAGGGGAAAACATTCAGTACTTC.

This clonotype was seen many times. The chain links TRBV2 to TRBJ2-1, with D tentatively TRBD2 (6 bases). Per the germline V gene, CDR1 is SNHLY and CDR2 is FYNNEI. This CDR3 comprises 22 residues. Trimming took off 2 bases at V and 4 bases at J, with 33 bases between the two ends. DNA of the CDR3: TGTGCCAGCAGTGAACCCCCAATTGCGGGATCGGGCAAATGGGGCTTTTACAATGAGCAGTTCTTC. The encoded protein is CASSEPPIAGSGKWGFYNEQFF.